This TCR beta chain came from a study of CD8 T cells in ankylosing spondylitis. Whole-study findings and limits: The clones that were linked to disease were reported to be significantly enriched in matched synovial fluid samples from ankylosing spondylitis patients. Several highly homologous variants made up a TCR beta motif, and this motif appeared characteristic of ankylosing spondylitis blood. Disease-associated clones were CD8+ and fairly uncommon in peripheral blood. Both synovial fluid and blood in reactive arthritis had previously been reported to carry some motif variants.

5'-RACE, quantitative and with molecular barcodes, yielded the TCR beta libraries. TCRdb ran MiXCR on the 5' RACE reads and lists one entry per CDR3 protein. The sample lists about 510,000 distinct CDR3 sequences, about 5% occurring once. Germline loops: CDR1 LNHNV, CDR2 YYDKDF (reference sequence). The CDR3 contains 15 residues. Trimming removed 1 base from V and 8 bases from J; junction bases left unmatched: 5. This clonotype was counted at least ten times. The antigen is not known. This sequence joins TRBV15 and TRBJ2-1; 10 positions agree with TRBD2. The sequence was collected from a male donor with ankylosing spondylitis. The source material was blood, either unsorted or a sorted T cell fraction (not recorded which). Here the CDR3 reads CATSRGEAGGDEQFF. CDR3 bases: TGTGCCACCAGCAGAGGGGAAGCGGGGGGGGATGAGCAGTTCTTC.